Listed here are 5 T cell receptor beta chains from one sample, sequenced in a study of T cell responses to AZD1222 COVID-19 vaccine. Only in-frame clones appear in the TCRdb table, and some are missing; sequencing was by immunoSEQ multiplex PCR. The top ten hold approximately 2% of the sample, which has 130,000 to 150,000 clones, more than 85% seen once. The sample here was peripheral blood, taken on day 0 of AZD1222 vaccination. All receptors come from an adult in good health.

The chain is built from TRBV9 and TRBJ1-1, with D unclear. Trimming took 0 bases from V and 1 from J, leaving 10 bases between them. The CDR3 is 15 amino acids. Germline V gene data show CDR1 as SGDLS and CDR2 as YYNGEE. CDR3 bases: TGTGCCAGCAGCGTAGTGGGTAATCGGAACACTGAAGCTTTCTTT. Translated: CASSVVGNRNTEAFF.

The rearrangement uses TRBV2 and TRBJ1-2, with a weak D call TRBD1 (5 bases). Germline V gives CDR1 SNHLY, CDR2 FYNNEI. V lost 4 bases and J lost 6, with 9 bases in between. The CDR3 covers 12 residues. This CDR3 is CASSGQGDGYTF. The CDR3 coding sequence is TGTGCCAGCAGTGGGCAGGGAGATGGCTACACCTTC.

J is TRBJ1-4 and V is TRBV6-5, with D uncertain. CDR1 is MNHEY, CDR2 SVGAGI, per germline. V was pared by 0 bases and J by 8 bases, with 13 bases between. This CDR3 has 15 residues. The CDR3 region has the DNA TGTGCCAGCAGTTACTCGTGGGGAACTGGGGAAAAACTGTTTTTT. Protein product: CASSYSWGTGEKLFF.

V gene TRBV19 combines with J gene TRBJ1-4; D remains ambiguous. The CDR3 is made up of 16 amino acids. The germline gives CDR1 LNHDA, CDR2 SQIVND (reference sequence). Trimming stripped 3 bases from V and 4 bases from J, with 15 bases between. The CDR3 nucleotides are TGTGCCAGTAGTATCCGCCCGTTCATGAATAATGAAAAACTGTTTTTT. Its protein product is CASSIRPFMNNEKLFF.

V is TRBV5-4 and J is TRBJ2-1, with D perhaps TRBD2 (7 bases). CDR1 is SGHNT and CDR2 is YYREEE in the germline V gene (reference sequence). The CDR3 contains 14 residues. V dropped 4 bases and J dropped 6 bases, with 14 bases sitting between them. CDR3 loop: CASSRPGGANEQFF. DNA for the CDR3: TGTGCCAGCAGCAGACCTGGGGGGGCCAATGAGCAGTTCTTC.